This T cell receptor beta chain derives from a study of graft-versus-host responses after intestinal transplantation (dated by TCRdb to about 2021). General notes on the study: Recipients received multivisceral, liver-intestinal, or isolated intestinal transplants. Every recipient was given anti-thymocyte globulin induction, then maintenance tacrolimus and steroids for approximately 3 years. Graft-versus-host and host-versus-graft alloreactive T cell clones were tracked in the graft, circulation and bone marrow after intestinal transplantation using bulk TCR-beta CDR3 sequencing. Alloreactive clones were identified by sequencing pre-transplant mixed lymphocyte reaction products and comparing them with unstimulated pre-transplant donor and recipient T cells. Of the 20 to 30 intestinal transplant recipients enrolled in the cohort, one of whom was a retransplant, a few patients without pretransplant specimens were excluded. Donor T cell macrochimerism was defined as a peak of at least 4% donor T cells among recipient peripheral blood mononuclear cells. Instead of going to the commercial service, samples from a few later patients were sequenced in-house on an Illumina MiSeq and processed with MiXCR.

In light of the paper, this sample's time point label describes: cells obtained before transplantation from donor or recipient. CD3+CD4+ and CD3+CD8+ populations were FACS-sorted from unstimulated pre-transplant donor and recipient cells taken from spleen or lymph nodes. General conclusions and limits of the study: The conclusions were limited by the relatively low number and heterogeneity of the intestinal transplant patients. Early after transplant, peak levels of circulating GvH clones were associated with declines in HvG clones. In patients with donor T cell macrochimerism, the allografts had high GvH to HvG T cell clonal ratios. GvH clones were detected in recipient bone marrow, and some appeared earlier in ileal mucosa or blood, consistent with an intestinal mucosal origin.

The germline V gene provides CDR1 SGHNT and CDR2 YENEEA. The CDR3 starts with the cysteine, ends with the phenylalanine, and has 12 residues. Only the CDR3 part of the read is kept: 36 bases, read in frame from the first base. The germline ends are 10 bases apart after V is trimmed by 2 bases and J by 11 bases. The method behind the library was the immunoSEQ multiplex PCR assay. For most patients, genomic DNA was isolated with the Qiagen DNeasy Blood and Tissue Kit and sent frozen to Adaptive Biotechnologies for TCR sequencing. For most patients, high-throughput TCR-beta CDR3 sequencing of genomic DNA was performed by Adaptive Biotechnologies. The study's own analysis went as follows. TCR sequencing data for roughly 17 patients were retrieved from Adaptive's ImmunoSEQ software; a few other patients were processed with MiXCR and VDJtools. CD4 versus CD8 sorting errors were corrected by removing sequences found in both subsets at a frequency ratio below 5:1. CDR3 nucleotide sequences shared between donor and recipient were removed because their origin could not be assigned. Alloreactive clones required at least 2-fold expansion over unstimulated cells and minimum CFSE-low frequency of 0.002% (template counts) or 0.001% (read counts). Clones were considered mappable if detected in sequenced pre-transplant spleen, lymph node, or MLR CFSE-low populations of the donor or recipient. The cumulative frequency of alloreactive clones was calculated as a percentage of all sequences, weighted by copy number. TCRdb retrieved this table from immuneACCESS and kept in-frame rearrangements only. Not all clones are present; in checked studies, unresolved V genes account for under half, and no reason is known for the remainder. V, J and clone size are those of that table, while D and trimming were read from the DNA. The sample table holds 100,000 to 110,000 clones, of which 87% were seen once. Roughly 0.97% of the sample goes to the ten largest clones.

A note on this clone: This clone's antigen is unknown. Within one base of it there is no much larger clone, and no base qualities were kept.

The chain couples TRBV11-3 to TRBJ2-1; the D call is tentative, TRBD1 or TRBD2, as each matches 5 bases. The TCR sequence derives from a human donor who was the organ donor for an intestinal transplant. The material was unstimulated CD4+ T cells sorted from spleen or lymph node cells, obtained before transplant. The CDR3 protein: CASSLRGDKQFF. The DNA sequence follows: TGTGCCAGCAGCTTACGAGGGGATAAGCAGTTCTTC.